The text below deals with one T cell receptor beta chain. Its cognate antigen is unknown. Only in-frame clones appear in the TCRdb table, and some are missing; sequencing was by immunoSEQ multiplex PCR. Of about 120,000 clones listed, about 85% are singletons. The donors formed part of the approximately 130-subject validation cohort, distinct from the roughly 660-subject first cohort. This sample stems from a study of cytomegalovirus exposure and HLA in healthy donors. Points from the study as a whole: The investigators catalogued 160 or so TCR beta chains as cytomegalovirus-associated. It was reported that the classifier diagnosed cytomegalovirus status with high specificity and sensitivity in both the original and validation cohorts.

V trimming: 3 bases; J trimming: 4 bases; junction bases outside the gene matches: 8. The V gene's germline CDR1 is GTSNPN and CDR2 SVGIG (reference sequence). This CDR3 region has 14 residues. The sequence derives from a woman aged 30 to 39 in good health and CMV-seronegative. The sequenced sample was PBMCs. V and J are TRBV30 and TRBJ1-1; 7 bases fit TRBD1. In DNA, the CDR3 is TGTGCCTGGAGCTTTACCCAGGGGGTCACTGAAGCTTTCTTT. Translating gives CAWSFTQGVTEAFF.